This entry lists 2 T cell receptor beta chains sequenced from one sample in a study of regulatory T cells in long-lasting Graves disease. Researchers made TCR beta libraries by using iRepertoire HTBI primers and running Arm-PCR on CDR3 regions. From the multiplex PCR reads, TCRdb called clonotypes with MiXCR, one entry per CDR3 protein. The sample includes more than 400,000 distinct CDR3 sequences, around 17% seen only once; the top ten take around 10%. The time point was: newly diagnosed GD, antithyroid drugs for less than 3 months. Generation of the TCR library employed RNA extracted from PBMCs. These data also formed part of another study, on T cells in Graves' hyperthyroidism and ophthalmopathy.

The sequencing here drew on peripheral blood mononuclear cells (PBMCs), taken at new diagnosis, from a patient treated with antithyroid drugs. The source is a woman aged 25 to 39 with Graves disease.

This clonotype appeared many times. This CDR3 reads CASSFNRNLKETQYF. The DNA for the CDR3 is TGCGCCAGCAGCTTCAACAGGAACCTGAAAGAGACCCAGTACTTC. The chain recombines TRBV5-1 with TRBJ2-5; perhaps TRBD1 as D (5 bases). The CDR3 contains 15 residues. V was pared by 2 bases and J by 3 bases, with 14 bases between. Germline-derived CDR1 and CDR2 are SGHRS and YFSETQ.

This clonotype was observed a handful of times. The chain is built from TRBV28 and TRBJ1-1, with D perhaps matching TRBD1 (5 bases). The CDR3 consists of 12 residues. With 3 bases removed from V and 6 bases from J, the gap between germline ends came to 8 bases. The germline V gene encodes CDR1 MDHEN and CDR2 SYDVKM. The CDR3 loop reads CASSFLGAEAFF. The CDR3 coding sequence is TGTGCCAGCAGTTTCTTAGGGGCTGAAGCTTTCTTT.